This record concerns one T cell receptor (beta chain) sequence. This sample stems from a study of T cells in localized non-small cell lung cancer. This CDR3 spans 13 amino acids. V dropped 10 bases and J dropped 9 bases, with 19 bases sitting between them. Germline V CDR1 and CDR2: MNHNY, SVGAGI (reference sequence). Clones were read by immunoSEQ multiplex PCR, and TCRdb kept only the in-frame ones, dropping some. The sample yields about 33,000 clones, roughly 90% seen once. This rearrangement joins TRBV6-6 to TRBJ2-1; D remains ambiguous. The origin of this receptor is a man between 40 and 75 years old with stage III lung adenocarcinoma. Sequencing was performed on peripheral blood mononuclear cells, taken before any cancer treatment. The CDR3 loop is CATTPDPISEQFF. As DNA, the CDR3 is TGTGCCACCACCCCAGACCCCATAAGTGAGCAGTTCTTC.